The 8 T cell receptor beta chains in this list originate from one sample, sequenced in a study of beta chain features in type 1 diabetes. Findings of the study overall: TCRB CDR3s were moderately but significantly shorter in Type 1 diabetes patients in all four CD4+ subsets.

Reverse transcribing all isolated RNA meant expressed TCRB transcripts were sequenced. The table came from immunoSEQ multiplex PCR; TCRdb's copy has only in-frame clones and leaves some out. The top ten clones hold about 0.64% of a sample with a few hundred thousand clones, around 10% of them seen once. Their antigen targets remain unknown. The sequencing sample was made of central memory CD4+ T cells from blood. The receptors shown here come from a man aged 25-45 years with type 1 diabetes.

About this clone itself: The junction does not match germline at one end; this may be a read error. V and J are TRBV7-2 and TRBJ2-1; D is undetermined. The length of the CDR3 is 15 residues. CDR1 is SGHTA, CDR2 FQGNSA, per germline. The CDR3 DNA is TGCGCCAGCAGCCAAGAGGCGGTAGGCAACAATGAGCAGTTCTTC. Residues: CASSQEAVGNNEQFF.

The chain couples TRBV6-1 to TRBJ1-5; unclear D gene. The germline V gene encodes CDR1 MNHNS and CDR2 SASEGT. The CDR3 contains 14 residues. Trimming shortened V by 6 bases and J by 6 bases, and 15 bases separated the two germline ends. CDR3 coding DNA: TGTGCCAGCAGAATCCCAATCGAGAGTCAGCCCCAGCATTTT. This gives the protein CASRIPIESQPQHF.

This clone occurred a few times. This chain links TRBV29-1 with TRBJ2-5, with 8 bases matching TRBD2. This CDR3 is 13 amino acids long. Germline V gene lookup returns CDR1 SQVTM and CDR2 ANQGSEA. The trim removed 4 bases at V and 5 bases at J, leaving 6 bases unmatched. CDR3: CSVAPAGVETQYF. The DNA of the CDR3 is TGCAGCGTTGCGCCAGCGGGAGTGGAGACCCAGTACTTC.

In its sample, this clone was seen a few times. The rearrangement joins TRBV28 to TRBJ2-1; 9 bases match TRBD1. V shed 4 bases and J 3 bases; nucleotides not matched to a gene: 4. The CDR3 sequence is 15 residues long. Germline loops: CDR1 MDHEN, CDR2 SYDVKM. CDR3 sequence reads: CASSSGTGLYNEQFF. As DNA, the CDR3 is TGTGCCAGCAGTTCCGGGACAGGGCTCTACAATGAGCAGTTCTTC.

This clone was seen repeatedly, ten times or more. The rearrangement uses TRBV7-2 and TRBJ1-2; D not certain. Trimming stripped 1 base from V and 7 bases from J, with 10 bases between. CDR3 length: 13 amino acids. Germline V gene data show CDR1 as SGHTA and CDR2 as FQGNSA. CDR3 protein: CASSLVALGGYTF. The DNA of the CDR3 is TGTGCCAGCAGCTTAGTGGCCCTAGGTGGCTACACCTTC.

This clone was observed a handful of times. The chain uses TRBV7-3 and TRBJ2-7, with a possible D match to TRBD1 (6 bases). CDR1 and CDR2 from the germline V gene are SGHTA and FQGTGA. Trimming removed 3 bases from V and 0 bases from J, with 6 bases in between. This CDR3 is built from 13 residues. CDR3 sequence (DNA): TGTGCCAGCAGCTTGGGGGCCTCCTACGAGCAGTACTTC. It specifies CASSLGASYEQYF. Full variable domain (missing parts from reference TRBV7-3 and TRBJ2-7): GAGVSQTPSNKVTEKGKYVELRCDPISGHTALYWYRQSLGQGPEFLIYFQGTGAADDSGLPNDRFFAVRPEGSVSTLKIQRTERGDSAVYLCASSLGASYEQYFGPGTRLTVT.

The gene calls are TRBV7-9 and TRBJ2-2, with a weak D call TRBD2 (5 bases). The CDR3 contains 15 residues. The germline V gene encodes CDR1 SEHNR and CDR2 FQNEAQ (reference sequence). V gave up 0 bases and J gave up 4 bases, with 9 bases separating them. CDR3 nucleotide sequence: TGTGCCAGCAGCTTAGCCGGACTGATCACCGGGGAGCTGTTTTTT. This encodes CASSLAGLITGELFF.

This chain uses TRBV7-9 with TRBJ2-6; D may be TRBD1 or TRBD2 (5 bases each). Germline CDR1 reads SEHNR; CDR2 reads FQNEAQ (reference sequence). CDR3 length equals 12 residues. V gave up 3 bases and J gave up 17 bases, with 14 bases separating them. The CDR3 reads CASSLSRDLVTF. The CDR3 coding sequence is TGTGCCAGCAGCTTGTCCAGGGACCTAGTGACTTTC. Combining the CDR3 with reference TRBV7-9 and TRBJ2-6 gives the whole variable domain DTGVSQNPRHKITKRGQNVTFRCDPISEHNRLYWYRQTLGQGPEFLTYFQNEAQLEKSRLLSDRFSAERPKGSFSTLEIQRTEQGDSAMYLCASSLSRDLVTFGAGSRLTVL.